Shown below are 21 T cell receptor beta chains from a single sample sequenced in a study of blood T cell repertoires in COVID-19. The protocol was immunoSEQ multiplex PCR, while the TCRdb copy is restricted to in-frame clones and leaves out a portion. The repertoire consists of 150,000 or so clones, with over 75% occurring once and the leading ten covering 9.5% to 11%. The specimen was peripheral blood. These receptors were collected from a man aged 60 to 69 with active or convalescent COVID-19.

J is TRBJ2-7 and V is TRBV3-1 (or the pseudogene TRBV3-2), with D possibly matching TRBD2 (6 bases). Germline V lookup: CDR1 LGHDT, CDR2 YNNKEL (reference sequence). V dropped 1 base and J dropped 7 bases, with 11 bases sitting between them. The length of the CDR3 is 13 residues. The CDR3 DNA sequence: TGTGCCAGCAGCCAAGTCACCGCGGGGGAGCAGTACTTC. It translates to CASSQVTAGEQYF.

In DNA, the CDR3 is TGTGCCAGCAGTGAAACAGGGTATAATTCACCCCTCCACTTT. Amino acids: CASSETGYNSPLHF. The V and J genes are TRBV6-1 and TRBJ1-6, with D tentatively TRBD1 (6 bases). Trimming removed 2 bases from V and 4 bases from J, with 6 bases in between. The CDR3 consists of 14 residues. CDR1 is MNHNS and CDR2 is SASEGT in the germline V gene.

This chain connects TRBV10-3 to TRBJ1-5; TRBD1 might be the D (5 bases). Per germline, CDR1 ENHRY and CDR2 SYGVKD. This CDR3 has 14 amino acids. V dropped 5 bases and J dropped 3 bases, with 11 bases sitting between them. Written as DNA, the CDR3 is TGTGCCATCAGTACCGGGACTAACAATCAGCCCCAGCATTTT. Its translation is CAISTGTNNQPQHF.

V is TRBV4-2 and J is TRBJ2-7, with D tentatively TRBD2 (5 bases). Germline loops: CDR1 LGHNA, CDR2 YNFKEQ. This CDR3 has 14 residues. V was clipped by 0 bases and J by 6 bases, with 12 bases between them. The CDR3 DNA reads as TGTGCCAGCAGCCAAGATGGGTGGAGCGGCGAGCAGTACTTC. It yields the protein CASSQDGWSGEQYF.

The CDR3 protein is CSVEKGQGTEAFF. Here the CDR3 DNA reads TGCAGCGTTGAAAAGGGACAGGGCACTGAAGCTTTCTTT. The chain joins TRBV29-1 to TRBJ1-1; 9 bases are shared with TRBD1. Germline V gene data show CDR1 as SQVTM and CDR2 as ANQGSEA. The CDR3 consists of 13 residues. Losses at the gene ends were 2 bases for V and 4 bases for J; bases not matched to a gene: 2.

This chain connects TRBV27 to TRBJ2-7; 8 positions agree with TRBD2. The CDR3 is 14 residues long. The germline gives CDR1 MNHEY, CDR2 SMNVEV (reference sequence). V shed 5 bases, J shed 0 bases, and the junction held 3 bases outside the gene matches. The CDR3 reads CASSLSGSSYEQYF. The CDR3 DNA sequence: TGTGCCAGCAGTCTCAGCGGGAGCTCCTACGAGCAGTACTTC.

The rearrangement joins TRBV7-2 to TRBJ2-2; 11 bases map to TRBD2. J lost 6 bases, V lost 2 bases, and 5 bases had no gene match. CDR1 and CDR2 from the germline V gene are SGHTA and FQGNSA. The length of the CDR3 is 16 residues. The DNA of the CDR3 is TGTGCCAGCAGCTTAAAACTAGCGGGAGCACCCGGGGAGCTGTTTTTT. The encoded protein is CASSLKLAGAPGELFF.

This rearrangement joins TRBV18 to TRBJ2-5; the D gene is possibly TRBD2 (7 bases). V lost 0 bases to trimming and J lost 4 bases, with 12 bases between them. The V gene's germline CDR1 is KGHSH and CDR2 LQKENI. The CDR3 loop spans 15 amino acids. This CDR3 reads CASSPPGGRLETQYF. The CDR3 DNA is TGTGCCAGCTCACCACCCGGGGGGCGACTAGAGACCCAGTACTTC.

A word on this clone: At one end the junction does not follow the germline gene, possibly because of a read error. Other DNA sequences from this sample encode an identical CDR3 as well. CDR3 loop: CASNGQGAIQETQYF. As DNA, the CDR3 is TGCGCCAGCAATGGACAGGGGGCGATTCAGGAGACCCAGTACTTC. The rearrangement links TRBV2 to TRBJ2-5, with 11 bases fitting TRBD1. Germline V gene data show CDR1 as SNHLY and CDR2 as FYNNEI. The CDR3 contains 15 residues.

The rearrangement joins TRBV2 to TRBJ2-3, with TRBD2 matching 8 bases. This CDR3 has 14 residues. Germline V gene sequence: CDR1 SNHLY, CDR2 FYNNEI. Unmatched junction bases numbered 5, after V lost 6 bases and J lost 3 bases. The DNA for the CDR3 is TGTGCCAGCAGGATCCGGGGGGGGACAGATACGCAGTATTTT. Translated: CASRIRGGTDTQYF.

This sequence joins TRBV7-2 and TRBJ1-1; D is perhaps TRBD1 (6 bases). The V gene's germline CDR1 is SGHTA and CDR2 FQGNSA. CDR3 length equals 16 residues. With 1 base removed from V and 1 base from J, the gap between germline ends came to 13 bases. The CDR3 sequence: CASSLDAGAANTEAFF. CDR3 DNA sequence: TGTGCCAGCAGCTTAGATGCGGGGGCGGCGAACACTGAAGCTTTCTTT.

The V call is TRBV24-1, the J call TRBJ2-5, with D perhaps matching TRBD2 (6 bases). V was pared by 6 bases and J by 2 bases, with 12 bases between. The CDR3 contains 14 residues. Germline CDR1 reads KGHDR; CDR2 reads SFDVKD. CDR3 region: CATSPRGKQETQYF. DNA for the CDR3: TGTGCCACCAGTCCGCGGGGTAAGCAAGAGACCCAGTACTTC.

The rearrangement links TRBV18 to TRBJ2-7, with 7 bases matching TRBD1. The junction had 5 bases not matched to a gene; V was cut back by 4 bases and J by 2 bases. There are 14 residues in the CDR3. The germline gives CDR1 KGHSH, CDR2 LQKENI. CDR3 amino acids: CASSLPGQTYEQYF. CDR3 nucleotide sequence: TGTGCCAGCTCACTACCGGGACAGACCTACGAGCAGTACTTC.

Turning to this clone: This sample includes further DNA sequences coding for the same CDR3. V is TRBV3-1 (or the pseudogene TRBV3-2) and J is TRBJ2-2; unclear D gene. V lost 1 base and J lost 3, with 6 bases in between. The CDR3 has 14 amino acids. The germline V gene has CDR1 LGHDT and CDR2 YNNKEL (reference sequence). CDR3 nucleotides: TGTGCCAGCAGCCAAGCTTTTGACACCGGGGAGCTGTTTTTT. It translates to CASSQAFDTGELFF.

The J gene is TRBJ2-2, the V gene TRBV25-1, with 7 bases matching TRBD1. The CDR3 has 16 amino acids. Germline V gene sequence: CDR1 MGHDK, CDR2 SYGVNS. Trimming took 1 base from V and 1 from J; bases not matched to a gene: 3. CDR3 nucleotides: TGTGCCAGCAGTGAATCCCGGACAGGGAACACCGGGGAGCTGTTTTTT. Residues: CASSESRTGNTGELFF.

This chain links TRBV19 with TRBJ2-5; 10 nucleotides line up with TRBD2. The germline V gene encodes CDR1 LNHDA and CDR2 SQIVND (reference sequence). The V gene end was trimmed by 4 bases and the J gene end by 4 bases; junction bases not matched to a gene: 9. This CDR3 is built from 16 residues. CDR3 region: CASSRQSGGAGETQYF. CDR3 DNA sequence: TGTGCCAGTAGTAGACAGAGCGGGGGGGCCGGAGAGACCCAGTACTTC.

Turning to this clone: Other nucleotide sequences in the sample specify the same CDR3. The chain recombines TRBV19 with TRBJ2-6; possibly TRBD2 for D (5 bases). The CDR3 runs to 16 residues. Germline V gene lookup returns CDR1 LNHDA and CDR2 SQIVND (reference sequence). V lost 0 bases to trimming and J lost 1 base, with 7 bases between them. The CDR3 coding sequence is TGTGCCAGTAGTATAGATGGCGGGTCTGGGGCCAACGTCCTGACTTTC. Protein: CASSIDGGSGANVLTF.

The chain employs TRBV28 and TRBJ1-4; possible D gene TRBD1, 6 bases. The CDR3 has 16 amino acids. In germline, CDR1 is MDHEN, CDR2 SYDVKM. Trimming pared 5 bases from V and 8 bases from J, leaving 21 bases between. CDR3 protein: CASSPVFRRGGEKLFF. The CDR3 nucleotides read TGTGCCAGCAGTCCCGTTTTTCGCAGGGGTGGCGAAAAACTGTTTTTT.

The rearrangement links TRBV5-6 to TRBJ1-4, with 9 bases that match TRBD1. Germline V gives CDR1 SGHDT, CDR2 YYEEEE. This CDR3 comprises 14 residues. V shed 4 bases, J shed 8 bases, and the junction held 6 bases outside the gene matches. The CDR3 DNA follows: TGTGCCAGCAGCCTCCGGGACAGGGAAGAAAAACTGTTTTTT. Encoded protein: CASSLRDREEKLFF.

This clone has only one observation. The chain couples TRBV18 to TRBJ2-2; 10 nucleotides align to TRBD2. The CDR3 totals 16 residues. Trimming cost V 0 bases and J 3 bases; bases outside gene matches: 1. The germline V gene has CDR1 KGHSH and CDR2 LQKENI. The CDR3 DNA reads TGTGCCAGCTCACCACCACTAGCGGGATACACCGGGGAGCTGTTTTTT. Protein: CASSPPLAGYTGELFF.

The chain couples TRBV2 to TRBJ2-7; 7 bases map to TRBD1. With 7 bases clipped from V and 3 bases from J, the junction kept 6 bases outside the gene matches. Germline loops: CDR1 SNHLY, CDR2 FYNNEI. This CDR3 contains 13 residues. The CDR3 DNA follows: TGTGCCAGCAATGTGGACAGGAGCTACGAGCAGTACTTC. This translates into CASNVDRSYEQYF.